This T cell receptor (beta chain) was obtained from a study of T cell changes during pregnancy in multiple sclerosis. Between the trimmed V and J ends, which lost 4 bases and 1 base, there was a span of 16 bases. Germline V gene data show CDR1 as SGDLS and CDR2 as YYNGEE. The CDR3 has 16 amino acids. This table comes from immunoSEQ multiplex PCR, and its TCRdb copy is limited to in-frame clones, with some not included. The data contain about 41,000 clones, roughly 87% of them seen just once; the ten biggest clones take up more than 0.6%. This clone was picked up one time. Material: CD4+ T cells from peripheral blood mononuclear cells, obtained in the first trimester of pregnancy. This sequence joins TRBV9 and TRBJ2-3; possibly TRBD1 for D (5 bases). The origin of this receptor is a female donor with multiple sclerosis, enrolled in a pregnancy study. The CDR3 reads CASSPMQGIGTDTQYF. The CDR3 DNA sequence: TGTGCCAGCAGCCCGATGCAGGGTATAGGCACAGATACGCAGTATTTT.